Given below is one T cell receptor beta chain in context. As yet, its antigen is unknown. Germline V lookup: CDR1 WSHSY, CDR2 SAAADI. This CDR3 spans 16 amino acids. V lost 8 bases, J lost 4 bases, and 14 bases stayed unmatched. Diagnosing involved the use of clinical symptoms, serum thyroxine and TRAb, thyroid ultrasound and orbital computed tomography. PBMCs came from around 10 ml fresh peripheral blood. The sample is drawn from a study of T cells in Graves' hyperthyroidism and ophthalmopathy. Study-level points and caveats: Blood also held most thyroid clonotypes expanded beyond 0.001. Model output signaled ophthalmopathy a median about 6.3 months ahead of onset.

The TCR beta CDR3 regions underwent amplification using RNA transcripts as the source. First-round RT-PCR with HTBI primers amplified the TCR CDR3 region. TCRdb analysed the multiplex PCR reads with MiXCR anew, one entry per CDR3 protein. The sample shows hundreds of thousands of distinct CDR3 sequences, approximately 23% of them seen only once. Sequencing input: blood. This receptor was obtained from a woman in her 70s with Graves' ophthalmopathy. V gene TRBV10-2 combines with J gene TRBJ2-5; 9 bases fit TRBD1. CDR3 loop: CASCGGGQGSLETQYF. The DNA of the CDR3 is TGCGCCAGCTGCGGAGGAGGACAGGGGTCATTAGAGACCCAGTACTTC.